The 30 T cell receptor beta chains below were found in one sample sequenced in a study of identical twins. TCRdb re-called the 5' RACE reads through MiXCR, storing one row per CDR3 protein. The table lists approximately 500,000 distinct CDR3 sequences, about 24% of them singletons, with 2.9% in the top ten. A further study also used this sample, focusing on T cells expressing NK-cell markers.

Sequenced input: CD4+ T cells sorted from blood. All receptors come from a woman aged 18-29 years in good health.

This clonotype was seen at least ten times. The chain joins TRBV3-1 to TRBJ2-7, with D possibly TRBD2 on 5 matching bases. Germline values: CDR1 LGHDT, CDR2 YNNKEL (reference sequence). The V gene lost 2 bases and the J gene lost 3 bases, with 5 bases spanning the gap. The CDR3 totals 12 residues. DNA for the CDR3: TGTGCCAGCAGCCAACGGGACTACGAGCAGTACTTC. Translation gives CASSQRDYEQYF.

This chain uses TRBV18 with TRBJ1-1, with unresolved D. Trimming removed 0 bases from V and 0 bases from J, with 8 bases in between. CDR3 length: 15 amino acids. Germline V CDR1 and CDR2: KGHSH, LQKENI. CDR3 sequence: CASSPPNSMNTEAFF. The CDR3 nucleotides read TGTGCCAGCTCACCACCGAACAGCATGAACACTGAAGCTTTCTTT.

In its sample, this clonotype was seen a few times. The J gene is TRBJ2-2, the V gene TRBV12-3 or TRBV12-4; the D gene is possibly TRBD2 (7 bases). The CDR3 is 13 amino acids. Between the trimmed V and J ends, which lost 5 bases and 6 bases, there was a span of 10 bases. CDR3 sequence (DNA): TGTGCCAGCAGTCTCGGGGGGCCCGGGGAGCTGTTTTTT. This translates into CASSLGGPGELFF.

A few counts support this clonotype. The rearrangement uses TRBV5-1 and TRBJ2-2; TRBD1 matches at 7 bases. The CDR3 has 13 residues. V was clipped by 6 bases and J by 3 bases; unmatched bases: 2. The germline V gene encodes CDR1 SGHRS and CDR2 YFSETQ. Here the CDR3 reads CASNGQDTGELFF. DNA of the CDR3: TGCGCCAGCAATGGACAGGACACCGGGGAGCTGTTTTTT.

A few counts support this clonotype. This rearrangement joins TRBV12-3 or TRBV12-4 to TRBJ2-3; D is ambiguous. This CDR3 contains 14 residues. V lost 5 bases and J 4 bases, leaving 13 bases between the germline ends. The CDR3 DNA follows: TGTGCCAGCAGTGCACTTTTCCAGTCAGATACGCAGTATTTT. It specifies CASSALFQSDTQYF.

The chain employs TRBV5-1 and TRBJ2-2; no clear D gene. Trimming left V 0 bases short and J 1 base short, with 7 bases between. Germline V lookup: CDR1 SGHRS, CDR2 YFSETQ. The CDR3 length is 15 residues. The CDR3 region is CASSLAGMNTGELFF. CDR3 sequence (DNA): TGCGCCAGCAGCTTGGCTGGAATGAACACCGGGGAGCTGTTTTTT.

The V call is TRBV6-5, the J call TRBJ2-1, with 10 bases fitting TRBD2. V lost 1 base and J lost 6; bases outside the gene matches: 6. The CDR3 sequence is 16 residues long. Germline lookup yields CDR1 MNHEY and CDR2 SVGAGI. The CDR3 region is CASSYYSGGFANEQFF. DNA of the CDR3: TGTGCCAGCAGTTACTATAGCGGGGGGTTTGCCAATGAGCAGTTCTTC.

This clonotype was recorded a few times. The chain recombines TRBV29-1 with TRBJ2-1, with 12 bases that match TRBD2. CDR1 SQVTM and CDR2 ANQGSEA come from the germline V gene. V lost 6 bases to trimming and J lost 0 bases; unmatched junction nucleotides: 6. This CDR3 spans 16 amino acids. The CDR3 sequence is CSVTTSGGHSYNEQFF. CDR3 nucleotide sequence: TGCAGCGTCACGACTAGCGGGGGTCACTCCTACAATGAGCAGTTCTTC.

V usage is TRBV19 and J usage is TRBJ1-1, with a tentative D call TRBD1 (6 bases). The CDR3 consists of 15 residues. V lost 6 bases and J lost 1, with 15 bases in between. Germline CDR1 and CDR2: LNHDA and SQIVND (reference sequence). CDR3: CASSSYGTSNTEAFF. The CDR3 DNA is TGTGCCAGTAGCAGCTACGGGACATCGAACACTGAAGCTTTCTTT.

This clonotype was seen more than once but under ten times. The chain joins TRBV20-1 to TRBJ2-7, with no clear D. The CDR3 covers 13 residues. The V and J ends lost 3 bases and 4 bases respectively, with 13 bases between them. The germline V gene has CDR1 DFQATT and CDR2 SNEGSKA (reference sequence). The DNA for the CDR3 is TGCAGTGCTAGTAGGGCGGTACCTTACGAGCAGTACTTC. This encodes CSASRAVPYEQYF.

This clonotype was counted a few times. This chain joins TRBV9 and TRBJ2-7, with 8 positions matching TRBD1. The V gene's germline CDR1 is SGDLS and CDR2 YYNGEE. The CDR3 is 15 amino acids. Trimming at V came to 2 bases and at J to 2 bases, leaving 6 bases not matched to a gene. The CDR3 nucleotides read TGTGCCAGCAGCGTCGAGCCGACAGGGGCCTACGAGCAGTACTTC. Protein: CASSVEPTGAYEQYF.

The rearrangement joins TRBV7-9 to TRBJ2-7; no definite D call. V was clipped by 8 bases and J by 5 bases, with 7 bases between them. CDR3 length: 10 amino acids. Looked up from germline, CDR1 is SEHNR and CDR2 is FQNEAQ (reference sequence). The CDR3 protein is CASFGNEQYF. CDR3 DNA sequence: TGTGCCAGCTTTGGGAACGAGCAGTACTTC.

In its sample, this clonotype was seen many times. In DNA, the CDR3 is TGTGCCAGCAGTTTACAGGGGAAAGGGGGCACAGATACGCAGTATTTT. This gives the protein CASSLQGKGGTDTQYF. This chain uses TRBV12-3 or TRBV12-4 with TRBJ2-3; tentative D call: TRBD1 (6 bases). V lost 2 bases, J lost 1 base, and 13 bases lay in between. This CDR3 contains 16 residues.

The CDR3 DNA reads TGTGCCACCAGTGCCTCGGTCGGGGAGCTGTTTTTT. This sequence encodes CATSASVGELFF. The chain combines TRBV24-1 with TRBJ2-2; D gene uncertain. Trimming removed 5 bases at V and 7 bases at J, with 7 bases between. This CDR3 contains 12 residues. Per germline, CDR1 KGHDR and CDR2 SFDVKD.

This clonotype was counted between two and nine times. The chain recombines TRBV29-1 with TRBJ1-5; the D is unclear. The CDR3 is made up of 14 amino acids. Germline V gives CDR1 SQVTM, CDR2 ANQGSEA. V was cut by 6 bases and J by 3 bases, with 15 bases left in between. The CDR3 nucleotides read TGCAGCGTCATTATAGACGGCCTCAATCAGCCCCAGCATTTT. It is translated as CSVIIDGLNQPQHF.

This clonotype was picked up many times. This chain joins TRBV5-1 and TRBJ1-2, with unresolved D. Trimming cost V 0 bases and J 4 bases, with 7 bases left between them. The length of the CDR3 is 13 residues. The V gene's germline CDR1 is SGHRS and CDR2 YFSETQ. The CDR3: CASSLGMGYGYTF. The CDR3 DNA is TGCGCCAGCAGCTTGGGCATGGGCTATGGCTACACCTTC.

This clonotype was counted between two and nine times. This rearrangement joins TRBV5-1 to TRBJ2-3, with D possibly being TRBD2 (6 bases). Looked up from germline, CDR1 is SGHRS and CDR2 is YFSETQ. Trimming pared 0 bases from V and 6 bases from J, leaving 23 bases between. The CDR3 totals 18 residues. In DNA, the CDR3 is TGCGCCAGCAGCTTGGCCTTCGGGGTCGGAGGGTCCATCGATACGCAGTATTTT. It codes for CASSLAFGVGGSIDTQYF.

This clonotype has just a few counts. This rearrangement joins TRBV9 to TRBJ2-3; D remains unclear. The CDR3 extends over 15 amino acids. Trimming removed 0 bases from V and 3 bases from J, with 11 bases in between. Germline-derived CDR1 and CDR2 are SGDLS and YYNGEE. This CDR3 reads CASSVAPFGTDTQYF. The DNA for the CDR3 is TGTGCCAGCAGCGTAGCCCCGTTTGGTACAGATACGCAGTATTTT. Complete variable domain (other parts from reference TRBV9 and TRBJ2-3): DSGVTQTPKHLITATGQRVTLRCSPRSGDLSVYWYQQSLDQGLQFLIQYYNGEERAKGNILERFSAQQFPDLHSELNLSSLELGDSALYFCASSVAPFGTDTQYFGPGTRLTVL.

The CDR3 protein is CASSVDRGETGELFF. CDR3 nucleotide sequence: TGTGCCAGCAGCGTAGACAGGGGTGAGACCGGGGAGCTGTTTTTT. The rearrangement links TRBV9 to TRBJ2-2; 7 bases align to TRBD1. In germline, CDR1 is SGDLS, CDR2 YYNGEE. V shed 0 bases, J shed 5 bases, and the junction held 4 bases outside the gene matches. This CDR3 has 15 amino acids.

This chain links TRBV29-1 with TRBJ2-1; 7 nucleotides match TRBD1. Germline loops: CDR1 SQVTM, CDR2 ANQGSEA. This CDR3 is 13 amino acids long. The CDR3 sequence: CSERQGAYNEQFF. For the CDR3, the DNA is TGCAGTGAACGACAGGGAGCCTACAATGAGCAGTTCTTC.

This clonotype has a handful of counts. The chain couples TRBV20-1 to TRBJ2-1; 7 nucleotides line up with TRBD2. CDR1 is DFQATT, CDR2 SNEGSKA, per germline (reference sequence). With 6 bases clipped from V and 9 bases from J, the junction kept 14 bases outside the gene matches. The CDR3 spans 14 residues. The CDR3 DNA is TGCAGTGCCGTGGCCCGCGGGGGTGGCGGTGAGCAGTTCTTC. The encoded protein is CSAVARGGGGEQFF.

Remarks on this clonotype: The germline gene is not matched at one end of the junction; a read error may be the cause. The rearrangement links TRBV12-3 or TRBV12-4 to TRBJ2-2; 11 bases agree with TRBD2. This CDR3 comprises 19 residues. CDR3 coding DNA: TGTACCAGCAGTCTGCAGATGGGACTAGCGGTACCGAACACCGGGGAGCTGTTTTTT. Translated: CTSSLQMGLAVPNTGELFF.

The chain uses TRBV11-2 and TRBJ2-1; D might be TRBD2 (6 bases). Germline V gene data show CDR1 as SGHAT and CDR2 as FQNNGV. V was cut by 4 bases and J by 7 bases, with 20 bases left in between. CDR3 length equals 16 residues. For the CDR3, the DNA is TGTGCCAGCAGCTCGCGTCCGGGAGAACTGAGGAATGAGCAGTTCTTC. Translating it yields CASSSRPGELRNEQFF.

This chain links TRBV7-2 with TRBJ1-2; 7 bases match TRBD1. The CDR3 is 14 residues long. CDR1 and CDR2 (germline): SGHTA, FQGNSA. After removal of 5 bases from V and 8 bases from J, the junction contained 11 bases not matched to a gene. CDR3 sequence reads: CASSQVMTGKGYTF. The CDR3 DNA sequence: TGTGCCAGCAGCCAAGTTATGACAGGGAAGGGCTACACCTTC.

On this clonotype itself: An end of the junction does not agree with germline; a read error may underlie this. The DNA of the CDR3 is TGTTCCAGCAGCGTGCGACCGCAGCGGGACGAGCAGTACTTC. It encodes CSSSVRPQRDEQYF. This sequence joins TRBV9 and TRBJ2-7; the D gene is possibly TRBD2 (6 bases). CDR3 length: 14 amino acids. Germline CDR1 SGDLS, CDR2 YYNGEE.

The chain carries TRBV20-1 and TRBJ2-7; 7 nucleotides align to TRBD2. J was trimmed by 3 bases and V by 4 bases; bases with no gene match: 3. Germline V lookup: CDR1 DFQATT, CDR2 SNEGSKA (reference sequence). CDR3 length equals 12 residues. The CDR3 sequence: CSATSGVYEQYF. CDR3 sequence (DNA): TGCAGTGCTACTAGCGGCGTCTACGAGCAGTACTTC.

The V call is TRBV7-6, the J call TRBJ2-5; TRBD2 might be the D (6 bases). CDR3 length equals 14 residues. Germline CDR1 reads SGHVS; CDR2 reads FNYEAQ. V was trimmed by 5 bases and J by 5 bases, leaving 15 bases between them. The DNA of the CDR3 is TGTGCCAGCAGCAACGCGGGTGGGAGGGAGACCCAGTACTTC. Its translation: CASSNAGGRETQYF.

A few counts support this clonotype. The chain employs TRBV7-2 and TRBJ2-1; D tentatively fits TRBD1 or TRBD2 (5 bases each). CDR1 SGHTA and CDR2 FQGNSA come from the germline V gene. Trimming cost V 1 base and J 3 bases, with 13 bases left between them. CDR3 length: 16 residues. The CDR3 DNA reads TGTGCCAGCAGCTTAGATTGGGGCCGGGACTACAATGAGCAGTTCTTC. Amino acids: CASSLDWGRDYNEQFF.

J is TRBJ2-7 and V is TRBV5-1; 7 bases match TRBD2. Looked up from germline, CDR1 is SGHRS and CDR2 is YFSETQ. This CDR3 region has 14 residues. V was clipped by 4 bases and J by 3 bases; unmatched bases: 7. The CDR3 loop reads CASSPGGILYEQYF. Here the CDR3 DNA reads TGCGCCAGCAGCCCCGGGGGGATCCTCTACGAGCAGTACTTC.

The DNA for the CDR3 is TGTGCCAGCAGTGCCCCCGATAGCGGGAGTTTCTACGAGCAGTACTTC. This codes for CASSAPDSGSFYEQYF. V and J are TRBV2 and TRBJ2-7, with 9 bases fitting TRBD2. The germline V gene has CDR1 SNHLY and CDR2 FYNNEI. The CDR3 is 16 residues long. V shed 4 bases and J 3 bases; nucleotides not matched to a gene: 10.